The present T cell receptor beta chain was sequenced within a study of monozygotic twins with inflammatory bowel disease. General study points: Extra variability in the repertoires of patients may have come from differing immunosuppressive treatments.

Collection yielded 2.5 to 3 ml of blood per donor. cDNA synthesis was performed in eight separate reactions for each sample. TCRdb re-called the 5' RACE reads; every CDR3 protein appears as one record, without DNA. This listing includes 440,000 or so distinct CDR3 sequences. Note on this clonotype: Its antigen is undetermined.

The CDR3 is 16 amino acids. The germline V gene has CDR1 MNHNS and CDR2 SASEGT. Sequences were obtained from blood. This clonotype originated in a human donor with ulcerative colitis or Crohn's disease, or a healthy co-twin of an affected twin (not recorded which). The V gene is TRBV6-1, the J gene TRBJ1-5; no DNA is available, so the TRBD1 call from TCRdb remains unchecked. The CDR3 spells CASSPHDRGSNQPQHF.